This T cell receptor (beta chain) stems from a study of CD8 T cells in Susac syndrome (dated by TCRdb to between 2018 and 2020). At the level of the whole study: Repertoire sequencing was used to test whether CD8+ T cell activation and differentiation in Susac syndrome was antigen driven. Points the paper makes about the study in general: The number of individuals in the TCR sequencing and HLA analysis was recognized as being relatively small.

RNA was extracted using the RNeasy kit, and roughly 0.45 to 1 microgram was reverse transcribed with random hexamers. The immunoSEQ multiplex PCR assay, covering 54 Vbeta and 13 Jbeta segments, was used to amplify TCR beta CDR3 regions. PCR amplification bias was corrected using a synthetic template baseline for primer optimization and computational correction. Under the source paper's analysis protocol: Only productive sequences were kept, with reads annotated to V, D and J genes according to IMGT and analyzed in immunoSEQ Analyzer. Clonality was calculated as one minus the Shannon entropy normalized by log2 of the number of productive unique sequences. For each patient and control, public and private clones were evaluated among the 100 most prevalent clones. Clones were defined as Susac-specific when absent from the healthy and MS cohorts, from about 1,100 published viral clones and from other ImmuneACCESS disease sequences. The public reads were reanalyzed by TCRdb: fastp trimming at Q25, MiXCR alignment, in-frame beta chains only. When rows share a CDR3 protein, they turn into one entry using the most common DNA and genes. The V and J calls and clone size come from TCRdb's table, not from the authors' own analysis. In all, the sample holds some 120,000 distinct CDR3 sequences, and 85% to 95% of those were seen once. Clones ranked in the top ten supply more than 0.13% of the sample.

High-throughput TCR beta sequencing profiled peripheral blood CD8+ and CD4+ T cells from healthy donors, Susac syndrome patients and multiple sclerosis patients. The healthy donors served as controls matched for age and sex. Bulk CD8+ and CD4+ T cells were purified by magnetic negative isolation, whereas CD8+ TEMRA cells were enriched by FACS. Blood was collected in EDTA tubes and processed within 24 hours, with PBMCs isolated through density gradient centrifugation. PBMCs intended for TCR sequencing were frozen in liquid nitrogen and were later thawed in a 37 degrees C water bath. Purity of sorted or isolated CD4+, CD8+ and CD8+ TEMRA cells was at least 90%. Points on this clonotype: The antigen this receptor binds is unknown. The record has no base qualities; no much larger clone is one base away.

Trimming takes 2 bases from V and 4 bases from J, and the germline ends sit 12 bases apart. The CDR3 covers 14 residues, taking in both the cysteine and the phenylalanine. Only the CDR3 part of the read is kept: 42 bases, read in frame from the first base. The germline V gene (reference sequence) sets CDR1 to DFQATT and CDR2 to SNEGSKA. Material: CD4+ T cells from PBMCs. The clonotype comes from a human donor in good health. The V gene is TRBV20-1 and the J gene is TRBJ2-1, with the D gene not clear enough to name. CDR3 reads: CSARTSGLYNEQFF. The sequence in DNA is TGCAGTGCTAGAACGTCGGGCCTTTACAATGAGCAGTTCTTC.